This TCR beta chain was identified in a study of blood T cells in healthy people across ages. Only a few counts were recorded for this clonotype. Sample-barcoded 5' priming and a J-beta primer mix drove a second PCR of roughly 6 to 12 cycles. TCRdb itself ran the 5' RACE reads through MiXCR, one entry per CDR3 protein. The repertoire holds about 650,000 distinct CDR3 sequences, with under 65% as singletons. V dropped 6 bases and J dropped 2 bases, with 10 bases sitting between them. This CDR3 region has 13 residues. Germline V CDR1 and CDR2: SNHLY, FYNNEI. Sequences were obtained from blood. The TCR was taken from a woman older than 75 in good health. The chain recombines TRBV2 with TRBJ2-5, with D tentatively TRBD1 (5 bases). The CDR3 reads CASSRHRQETQYF. The CDR3 DNA reads as TGTGCCAGCAGCCGGCACAGGCAAGAGACCCAGTACTTC.